This TCR beta chain was sequenced during a study of blood T cell repertoires in COVID-19. Study overall: COVID-19 samples collected from the United States, Italy and Spain covered acute and convalescent phases. Sources were T cells, B-cell-depleted T cells, or PBMCs; the material itself was cDNA or gDNA.

There are 11 residues in the CDR3. The V end lost 2 bases, the J end lost 11 bases, and 12 bases lay between the germline ends. Germline V lookup: CDR1 GTSNPN, CDR2 SVGIG (reference sequence). In the original processing: For nucleated cells, counts were estimated from reference gene primer amplification. Measured with immunoSEQ multiplex PCR; TCRdb has only the in-frame clones, and not every one. V, J and clone size derive from that table, while D and trimming were established from the DNA sequence. The data hold approximately 250,000 clones, with 70% to 90% observed a single time. The sample consisted of peripheral blood. The sequence was obtained from a young man with active or convalescent COVID-19. This chain joins TRBV30 and TRBJ1-2; D is possibly TRBD1 (5 bases). In DNA, the CDR3 is TGTGCCTGGAGTACGCAGGGAGGTTACACCTTC. Translated, it gives CAWSTQGGYTF.